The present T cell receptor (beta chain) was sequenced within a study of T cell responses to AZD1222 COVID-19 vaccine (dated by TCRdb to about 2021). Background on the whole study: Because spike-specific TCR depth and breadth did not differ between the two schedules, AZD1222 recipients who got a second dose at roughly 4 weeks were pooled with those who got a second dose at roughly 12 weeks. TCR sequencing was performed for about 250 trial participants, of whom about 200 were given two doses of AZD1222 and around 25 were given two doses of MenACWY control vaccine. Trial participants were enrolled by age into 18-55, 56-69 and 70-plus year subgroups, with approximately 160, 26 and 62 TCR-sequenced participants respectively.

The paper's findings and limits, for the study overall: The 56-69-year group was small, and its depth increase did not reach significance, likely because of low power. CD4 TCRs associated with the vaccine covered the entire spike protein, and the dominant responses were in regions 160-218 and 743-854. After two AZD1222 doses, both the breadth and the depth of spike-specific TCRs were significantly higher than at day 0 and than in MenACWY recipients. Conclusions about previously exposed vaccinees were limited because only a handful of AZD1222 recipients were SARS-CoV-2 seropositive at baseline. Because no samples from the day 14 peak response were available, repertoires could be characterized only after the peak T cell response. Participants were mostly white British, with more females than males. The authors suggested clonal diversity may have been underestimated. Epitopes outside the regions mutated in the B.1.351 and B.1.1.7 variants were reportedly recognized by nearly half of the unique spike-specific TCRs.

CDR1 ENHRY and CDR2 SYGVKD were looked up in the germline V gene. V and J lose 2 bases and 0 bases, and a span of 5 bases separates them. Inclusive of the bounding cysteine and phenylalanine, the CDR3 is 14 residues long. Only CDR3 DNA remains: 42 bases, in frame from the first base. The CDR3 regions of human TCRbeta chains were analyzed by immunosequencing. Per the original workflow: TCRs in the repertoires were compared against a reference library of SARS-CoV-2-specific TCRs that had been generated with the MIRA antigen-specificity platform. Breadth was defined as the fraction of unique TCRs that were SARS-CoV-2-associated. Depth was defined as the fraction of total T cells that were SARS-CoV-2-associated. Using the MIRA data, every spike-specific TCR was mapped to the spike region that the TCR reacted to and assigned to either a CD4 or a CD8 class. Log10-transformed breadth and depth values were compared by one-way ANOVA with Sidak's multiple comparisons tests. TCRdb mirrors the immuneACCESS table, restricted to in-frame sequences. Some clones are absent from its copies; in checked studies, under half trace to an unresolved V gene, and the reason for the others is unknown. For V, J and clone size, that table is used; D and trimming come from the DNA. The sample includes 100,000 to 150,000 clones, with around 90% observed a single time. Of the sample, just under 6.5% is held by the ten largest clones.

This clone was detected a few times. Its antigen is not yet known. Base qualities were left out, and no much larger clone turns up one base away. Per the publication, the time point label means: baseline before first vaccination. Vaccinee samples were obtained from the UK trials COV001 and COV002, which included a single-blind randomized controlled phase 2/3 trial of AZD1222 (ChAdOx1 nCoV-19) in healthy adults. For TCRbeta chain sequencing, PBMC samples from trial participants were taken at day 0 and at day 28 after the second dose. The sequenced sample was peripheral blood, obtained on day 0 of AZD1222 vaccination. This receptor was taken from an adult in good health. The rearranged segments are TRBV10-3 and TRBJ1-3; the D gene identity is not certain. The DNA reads TGTGCCATCAGTGAGGGCCACTCTGGAAACACCATATATTTT. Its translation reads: CAISEGHSGNTIYF.